These T cell receptor beta chains were read from a single sample in a study of blood T cell repertoires in COVID-19. Here immunoSEQ multiplex PCR was the method, and the copy in TCRdb shows in-frame clones only, minus some. The top ten hold about 16% of the sample, which has more than 60,000 clones, 70% to 90% seen once. The sequencing sample was made of peripheral blood. Receptors originate from a human donor in a cohort sampled during active COVID-19. Both conserved end residues are part of each CDR3. The D gene is left open where the match is weak. Rows give clone size only sometimes, using once, few, many, or a class for an expanded clone.

clone size	V gene	J gene	D gene	CDR3 protein	CDR3 DNA
.	TRBV7-2	TRBJ2-1	.	CASSFSTSSYNEQFF	TGTGCCAGCAGCTTTTCCACTAGCTCCTACAATGAGCAGTTCTTC
.	TRBV18	TRBJ1-2	TRBD1	CASSPLPTGNRPGHYGYTF	TGTGCCAGCTCACCCCTGCCGACAGGGAACCGCCCTGGCCACTATGGCTACACCTTC
.	TRBV5-1	TRBJ2-5	TRBD2	CASSRGGQETQYF	TGCGCCAGCAGCCGCGGGGGGCAAGAGACCCAGTACTTC
once	TRBV5-5	TRBJ1-5	.	CASSSGPGAKRGQPQHF	TGTGCCAGCAGCTCGGGACCGGGAGCTAAAAGGGGTCAGCCCCAGCATTTT
.	TRBV5-1	TRBJ2-5	TRBD2	CASSLYRGGETQYF	TGCGCCAGCAGCTTGTATCGCGGGGGAGAGACCCAGTACTTC
.	TRBV6-5	TRBJ2-7	TRBD2	CASWGGGDEQYF	TGTGCCAGCTGGGGGGGAGGGGACGAGCAGTACTTC
.	TRBV24-1	TRBJ2-1	TRBD1	CATSDRPGQGRSNSYNEQFF	TGTGCCACCAGTGATAGACCGGGACAGGGACGTAGTAACTCCTACAATGAGCAGTTCTTC
.	TRBV10-3	TRBJ2-7	TRBD2	CAISEWGGSSYEQYF	TGTGCCATCAGTGAGTGGGGGGGGAGCTCCTACGAGCAGTACTTC
few	TRBV5-1	TRBJ1-4	.	CASSPGTTATNEKLFF	TGCGCCAGCAGCCCAGGGACAACTGCAACTAATGAAAAACTGTTTTTT
.	TRBV5-4	TRBJ2-2	.	CASSLAHGELFF	TGTGCCAGCAGCTTGGCCCACGGGGAGCTGTTTTTT
once	TRBV6-2/TRBV6-3	TRBJ1-2	.	CASSYSPQDSAYYGYTF	TGTGCCAGCAGTTATAGCCCCCAGGACAGCGCTTACTATGGCTACACCTTC
.	TRBV11-1	TRBJ2-6	.	CASSWTDSSGANVLTF	TGTGCCAGCAGTTGGACAGACTCCTCTGGGGCCAACGTCCTGACTTTC
.	TRBV9	TRBJ1-6	.	CASSVAPGDNSPLHF	TGTGCCAGCAGCGTAGCCCCAGGGGATAATTCACCCCTCCACTTT
.	TRBV11-3	TRBJ2-1	TRBD2	CASSFLAGGLYNEQFF	TGTGCCAGCAGCTTCCTAGCGGGGGGCCTTTACAATGAGCAGTTCTTC